This is a list of T cell receptor beta chains from one sample in a study of T cells after yellow fever vaccination. Each CDR3 protein is one row after TCRdb ran MiXCR on the 5' RACE reads. In the table there are approximately 610,000 distinct CDR3 sequences, about a sixth of which are singletons. The source material was PBMCs, sampled around 5 days after the first yellow fever vaccination. These receptors originate from a man between 18 and 35 years old who received the YFV17D yellow fever vaccine. The CDR3 runs from the conserved cysteine through the conserved F or W.

cdr3_aa,j_call,v_call
CASSQYRSGYTLSSYNEQFF,TRBJ2-1,TRBV4-3
CASSKAQAGLLGQGTDTQYF,TRBJ2-3,TRBV21-1
CASSSVQGPNYGYTF,TRBJ1-2,TRBV11-2
CASRRDPYAGELFF,TRBJ2-2,TRBV19
CASSQVGKGYTF,TRBJ1-2,TRBV4-3
CSVDVNGVF,TRBJ1-1,TRBV29-1
CASSLDWNTQYF,TRBJ2-3,TRBV5-1
CASSRDSTAKNIQYF,TRBJ2-4,TRBV18
CASSWGAEANYGYTF,TRBJ1-2,TRBV6-5
CASSEYQSYTEAFF,TRBJ1-1,TRBV25-1
CASSSGGLQYEQYF,TRBJ2-7,TRBV7-9
CASSRDYGAKNIQYF,TRBJ2-4,TRBV7-2
CASSLLGTAGTEAFF,TRBJ1-1,TRBV13
CASSEVYGGATNYGYTF,TRBJ1-2,TRBV10-2
CASGLGWMNTEAFF,TRBJ1-1,TRBV6-2/TRBV6-3
CASSLEGGRQDTQYF,TRBJ2-3,TRBV5-4
CASSPGLAAYEQYF,TRBJ2-7,TRBV12-3/TRBV12-4
CASSQEQTGIQYF,TRBJ2-4,TRBV4-3
CASTPTGPSNYGYTF,TRBJ1-2,TRBV7-2
CASSLDSFITQYF,TRBJ2-3,TRBV5-5
CASSPLTGQGMNTEAFF,TRBJ1-1,TRBV18
CASSPRGGGGELFF,TRBJ2-2,TRBV7-2
CASSLAATRANYGYTF,TRBJ1-2,TRBV7-2
CASSRRLTQRGTDTQYF,TRBJ2-3,TRBV4-2
CSARDPTGGDEKLFF,TRBJ1-4,TRBV20-1
CASSPPGGIGNTIYF,TRBJ1-3,TRBV6-1
CASDRSGANVLTF,TRBJ2-6,TRBV30
CASSPSGTNVYNEQFF,TRBJ2-1,TRBV18